This TCR beta chain was observed in a study of Tregs in tolerant kidney transplant recipients. Study-wide findings and caveats: Tolerant patients' donor-specific Tregs expanded beyond overall Tregs, suggesting antigen-driven growth. Activated donor B cell expansion appeared to reveal the most relevant donor-specific TCRbeta repertoire.

The nonmyeloablative bone marrow transplants came from related graft donors, with transient mixed chimerism. Thawed PBMCs were FACS-sorted into unstimulated CD4+CD25+CD127- regulatory T cells, CD4+CD25- non-regulatory cells, CD4 and CD8 cells. Measured with immunoSEQ multiplex PCR; TCRdb has only the in-frame clones, and not every one. The sample holds about 64,000 clones, about 90% seen once. The V gene lost 0 bases and the J gene lost 4 bases, with 15 bases spanning the gap. This CDR3 is built from 16 residues. The germline gives CDR1 LGHNA, CDR2 YSLEER. Regarding this clone: Its antigen is unknown.

Sample: CD4+ T cells from blood (PBMCs), taken 6 months after the transplant. The clonotype was recovered from a human patient who received a combined kidney and bone marrow transplant. The T cells may partly be graft donor cells. The V gene is TRBV4-3, the J gene TRBJ2-5; a possible D gene is TRBD1 (5 bases). The CDR3 DNA follows: TGCGCCAGCAGCCAAGATCTACCAGGGAAAGGAGAGACCCAGTACTTC. Translated: CASSQDLPGKGETQYF.